A selection of T cell receptor beta chains follows, all from one sample in a study of T-cell reconstitution after alpha-beta-depleted transplantation in children. TCRdb analysed the PCR reads with MiXCR anew, one entry per CDR3 protein. The table lists some 830,000 distinct CDR3 sequences, 16% of them singletons, with roughly 4.8% in the top ten. This specimen was PBMCs, mostly from graft donor cells, taken 360 days after TCRalphabeta/CD19-depleted stem cell transplant. The receptors shown here come from a male patient aged 10 to 17 who had a stem cell transplant for acute lymphoblastic leukemia, so the T cells may come from the graft donor. CDR3s include the opening cysteine and the closing phenylalanine or tryptophan. D genes are given only for firm matches. Clone size appears in some rows only: once, few, many, or a class for an expanded clone.

CDR3 DNA: TGCAGCGTTGAAGAGGGCGGACTAGCGGGAGGGCCCTACGAGCAGTACTTC; CDR3 protein: CSVEEGGLAGGPYEQYF; V gene: TRBV29-1; J gene: TRBJ2-7; clone size: few; D gene: TRBD2
CDR3 DNA: TGTGCCAGCAGCCCGTCGGGGGGGTGGGTTTACGTGCAGTACTTC; CDR3 protein: CASSPSGGWVYVQYF; V gene: TRBV7-8; J gene: TRBJ2-7; clone size: NA; D gene: TRBD2
CDR3 DNA: NA; CDR3 protein: CASSQENFGNEQFF; V gene: TRBV14; J gene: TRBJ2-1; clone size: NA; D gene: NA
CDR3 DNA: TGCAGCGTTGAAGGGGCGGGACCCAACTACGAGCAGTACTTC; CDR3 protein: CSVEGAGPNYEQYF; V gene: TRBV29-1; J gene: TRBJ2-7; clone size: many; D gene: NA
CDR3 DNA: TGTGCCAGCAGCCCTTCACCAGTTAATGAGCAGTTCTTC; CDR3 protein: CASSPSPVNEQFF; V gene: TRBV7-9; J gene: TRBJ2-1; clone size: few; D gene: NA
CDR3 DNA: TGCGCCAGCAGCCAAGGAGGCCGTGGAGGGGAAGGGCCTAATGAAAAACTGTTTTTT; CDR3 protein: CASSQGGRGGEGPNEKLFF; V gene: TRBV4-1; J gene: TRBJ1-4; clone size: few; D gene: NA
CDR3 DNA: TGCAGCGTTGGGTGGGCCCCCCGGATCCCAGAGACCCAGTACTTC; CDR3 protein: CSVGWAPRIPETQYF; V gene: TRBV29-1; J gene: TRBJ2-5; clone size: few; D gene: NA
CDR3 DNA: TGTGCCAGCAGTATCAGCGGGAGGGCCCTAGAGCAGTACTTC; CDR3 protein: CASSISGRALEQYF; V gene: TRBV6-2/TRBV6-3; J gene: TRBJ2-7; clone size: NA; D gene: TRBD2
CDR3 DNA: TGCGCCAGCAGGGAGAGAGAAAAACTGTTTTTT; CDR3 protein: CASREREKLFF; V gene: TRBV10-2; J gene: TRBJ1-4; clone size: NA; D gene: NA
CDR3 DNA: TGTGCCAGCAGCGTAGTCCCCTACGAGCAGTACTTC; CDR3 protein: CASSVVPYEQYF; V gene: TRBV9; J gene: TRBJ2-7; clone size: many; D gene: NA
CDR3 DNA: TGCAGTGCTCCTCTGGGGGCCGCAGATACGCAGTATTTT; CDR3 protein: CSAPLGAADTQYF; V gene: TRBV20-1; J gene: TRBJ2-3; clone size: NA; D gene: NA
CDR3 DNA: TGTGCCAGCGGGCTTTGCTGGGCCTCCAATGAGCAGTTCTTC; CDR3 protein: CASGLCWASNEQFF; V gene: TRBV21-1; J gene: TRBJ2-1; clone size: few; D gene: NA
CDR3 DNA: TGCGCCAGCAGCTTGGCCCCTGGGGTTCAAGAGACCCAGTACTTC; CDR3 protein: CASSLAPGVQETQYF; V gene: TRBV5-1; J gene: TRBJ2-5; clone size: many; D gene: NA
CDR3 DNA: TGCGCCAGCAGCTTGCCAGGGCAGGGGATAGCCAAAAACATTCAGTACTTC; CDR3 protein: CASSLPGQGIAKNIQYF; V gene: TRBV5-1; J gene: TRBJ2-4; clone size: NA; D gene: NA
CDR3 DNA: TGCAGTGTTACACAGACCCCACTAGCGGGAGGGCCCAGGATTAACAATGAGCAGTTCTTC; CDR3 protein: CSVTQTPLAGGPRINNEQFF; V gene: TRBV20-1; J gene: TRBJ2-1; clone size: NA; D gene: TRBD2
CDR3 DNA: TGTGCCAGCAGCCCTAGCGGGCCGGATATTCGGGAGCAGTACTTC; CDR3 protein: CASSPSGPDIREQYF; V gene: TRBV9; J gene: TRBJ2-7; clone size: NA; D gene: TRBD2
CDR3 DNA: TGTGCCAGCAGTTACTCTAGCGGGAGGGCTGCAGATACGCAGTATTTT; CDR3 protein: CASSYSSGRAADTQYF; V gene: TRBV6-5; J gene: TRBJ2-3; clone size: NA; D gene: TRBD2
CDR3 DNA: TGTGCCAGCAGCGCCCGGCCGGGACTAGCGCCAGATACGCAGTATTTT; CDR3 protein: CASSARPGLAPDTQYF; V gene: TRBV9; J gene: TRBJ2-3; clone size: few; D gene: TRBD2
CDR3 DNA: TGTGCCAGCAGCGAGGGGGACAGCCGAAACACCATATATTTT; CDR3 protein: CASSEGDSRNTIYF; V gene: TRBV9; J gene: TRBJ1-3; clone size: NA; D gene: TRBD1
CDR3 DNA: TGTGCCAGCGGACTAGCGGGAGTTCCCTACAATGAGCAGTTCTTC; CDR3 protein: CASGLAGVPYNEQFF; V gene: TRBV19; J gene: TRBJ2-1; clone size: few; D gene: TRBD2
CDR3 DNA: TGTGCCAGCAGCCCCTCGCGCCTAGCGGGATACTACGAGCAGTACTTC; CDR3 protein: CASSPSRLAGYYEQYF; V gene: TRBV7-2; J gene: TRBJ2-7; clone size: many; D gene: TRBD2
CDR3 DNA: TGCGCCAGCAGCCCCGAGGGTGTGCTGGGCTATGGCTACACCTTC; CDR3 protein: CASSPEGVLGYGYTF; V gene: TRBV5-1; J gene: TRBJ1-2; clone size: NA; D gene: NA
CDR3 DNA: TGTGCCAGCTCGACTAGCCCATACGAGCAGTACTTC; CDR3 protein: CASSTSPYEQYF; V gene: TRBV27; J gene: TRBJ2-7; clone size: many; D gene: TRBD2
CDR3 DNA: TGTGCCAGCAGCTTCTATCCTAGCGGGAGGGCCCAAAACATTCAGTACTTC; CDR3 protein: CASSFYPSGRAQNIQYF; V gene: TRBV7-9; J gene: TRBJ2-4; clone size: NA; D gene: TRBD2
CDR3 DNA: TGTGCCATCAAGGAGGGACAGATTTTTTACAATGAGCAGTTCTTC; CDR3 protein: CAIKEGQIFYNEQFF; V gene: TRBV10-3; J gene: TRBJ2-1; clone size: NA; D gene: NA
CDR3 DNA: TGTGCCACCAGCGGGGCGAACACTGAAGCTTTCTTT; CDR3 protein: CATSGANTEAFF; V gene: TRBV15; J gene: TRBJ1-1; clone size: many; D gene: NA
CDR3 DNA: TGTGCCAGCAGCTTAAATCCGGGGGGGACACCCCTCCACTTT; CDR3 protein: CASSLNPGGTPLHF; V gene: TRBV11-2; J gene: TRBJ1-6; clone size: NA; D gene: NA
CDR3 DNA: TGCAGTGCTAGAGACTGGACAGGACATTCACCCCTCCACTTT; CDR3 protein: CSARDWTGHSPLHF; V gene: TRBV20-1; J gene: TRBJ1-6; clone size: few; D gene: TRBD1
CDR3 DNA: TGTGCCAGCCTAAACCGATTAGCGGGAGGGGACGAGCAGTACTTC; CDR3 protein: CASLNRLAGGDEQYF; V gene: TRBV3-1; J gene: TRBJ2-7; clone size: NA; D gene: TRBD2
CDR3 DNA: TGTGCCAGCAGCTTAGCCCCCCTTACTAGCGGGACCACAGATACGCAGTATTTT; CDR3 protein: CASSLAPLTSGTTDTQYF; V gene: TRBV11-1; J gene: TRBJ2-3; clone size: few; D gene: TRBD2
CDR3 DNA: TGTGCCAGTACCAGGGGGTATTCGAACACCGGGGAGCTGTTTTTT; CDR3 protein: CASTRGYSNTGELFF; V gene: TRBV7-9; J gene: TRBJ2-2; clone size: NA; D gene: TRBD1
CDR3 DNA: TGCGCCAGCATGTCTCGCGGAGGGGGCTCTGGGGCCAACGTCCTGACTTTC; CDR3 protein: CASMSRGGGSGANVLTF; V gene: TRBV5-1; J gene: TRBJ2-6; clone size: NA; D gene: NA
CDR3 DNA: TGCAGCGTTGAAGATTACGCAGGGGTGGAAGAGACCCAGTACTTC; CDR3 protein: CSVEDYAGVEETQYF; V gene: TRBV29-1; J gene: TRBJ2-5; clone size: once; D gene: NA
CDR3 DNA: TGTGCCAGCAGATCACTAGGGTCCTACGAGCAGTACTTC; CDR3 protein: CASRSLGSYEQYF; V gene: TRBV11-2; J gene: TRBJ2-7; clone size: NA; D gene: NA
CDR3 DNA: TGCAGCTCTCTGGAGCGGGAGGATACGCAGTATTTT; CDR3 protein: CSSLEREDTQYF; V gene: TRBV20-1; J gene: TRBJ2-3; clone size: few; D gene: TRBD2
CDR3 DNA: TGTGCCAGCAGCCGCCGGAGGGTCCCTTCCGACACCGGGGAGCTGTTTTTT; CDR3 protein: CASSRRRVPSDTGELFF; V gene: TRBV11-2; J gene: TRBJ2-2; clone size: few; D gene: NA
CDR3 DNA: TGCAGCGTTACCGTGCATGAGACAGTTCGGTGCGAGCAGTACTTC; CDR3 protein: CSVTVHETVRCEQYF; V gene: TRBV29-1; J gene: TRBJ2-7; clone size: NA; D gene: NA
CDR3 DNA: TGTGCCAGCAGTTTCGGTCATCGCGGCGGGGCCCACAATGAGCAGTTCTTC; CDR3 protein: CASSFGHRGGAHNEQFF; V gene: TRBV12-3/TRBV12-4; J gene: TRBJ2-1; clone size: few; D gene: NA
CDR3 DNA: TGTGCCACCAGCAGAGATCCCGGGACTAGCGGGAGGGGTAGGTCCTACGAGCAGTACTTC; CDR3 protein: CATSRDPGTSGRGRSYEQYF; V gene: TRBV15; J gene: TRBJ2-7; clone size: many; D gene: TRBD2
CDR3 DNA: TGTGCCAGCAGCAAAAGTAGCCAGGGGGGGCACAATGAGCAGTTCTTC; CDR3 protein: CASSKSSQGGHNEQFF; V gene: TRBV21-1; J gene: TRBJ2-1; clone size: NA; D gene: NA
CDR3 DNA: TGCGCCAGCAGCTTGAGCACCGGGGAGCTGTTTTTT; CDR3 protein: CASSLSTGELFF; V gene: TRBV5-1; J gene: TRBJ2-2; clone size: many; D gene: NA
CDR3 DNA: TGCGCCAGCAGCTTGACCAGGGGACTAGCGGGGGAGCAGTTCTTC; CDR3 protein: CASSLTRGLAGEQFF; V gene: TRBV5-1; J gene: TRBJ2-1; clone size: few; D gene: TRBD2
CDR3 DNA: TGCGCCAGCAGTTACGGACTAGCGGGACTCTATTTCTCTAACAATGAGCAGTTCTTC; CDR3 protein: CASSYGLAGLYFSNNEQFF; V gene: TRBV5-1; J gene: TRBJ2-1; clone size: few; D gene: TRBD2
CDR3 DNA: TGTGCCAGCACGGCTAGCGGCCTCCCCACGCGGGAGCAGTACTTC; CDR3 protein: CASTASGLPTREQYF; V gene: TRBV12-3/TRBV12-4; J gene: TRBJ2-7; clone size: few; D gene: TRBD2